This TCR beta chain came from a study of T cells in Graves' hyperthyroidism and ophthalmopathy. Study details: Sampling of peripheral blood happened at initial diagnosis, prior to any treatment. The study, taken as a whole, reports: Most expanded thyroid clonotypes above 0.001 also appeared in blood.

TCR beta CDR3 regions were amplified from RNA transcripts. Primed by the HTBI set, a first-round RT-PCR was run on the TCR CDR3. TCRdb passed the multiplex PCR reads through MiXCR, listing each CDR3 protein once. The sample has more than 500,000 distinct CDR3 sequences; about 14% are singletons. Hyperthyroidism in the patients, aged 18 to 65, was newly diagnosed and under 2 months in duration. Clinicians diagnosed patients from clinical symptoms, serum thyroxine and TRAb, thyroid ultrasound and orbital computed tomography. The trim removed 3 bases at V and 4 bases at J, leaving 12 bases unmatched. There are 16 residues in the CDR3. Per germline, CDR1 DFQATT and CDR2 SNEGSKA (reference sequence). This clonotype has at least ten counts. Its specificity is not known.

The origin of this receptor is a woman aged 35 to 49 with Graves' hyperthyroidism. Sequencing used blood. This chain links TRBV20-1 with TRBJ2-1, with 7 positions matching TRBD2. This CDR3 reads CSARSASGAGYNEQFF. CDR3 sequence (DNA): TGCAGTGCTAGGTCGGCAAGCGGGGCGGGGTACAATGAGCAGTTCTTC.